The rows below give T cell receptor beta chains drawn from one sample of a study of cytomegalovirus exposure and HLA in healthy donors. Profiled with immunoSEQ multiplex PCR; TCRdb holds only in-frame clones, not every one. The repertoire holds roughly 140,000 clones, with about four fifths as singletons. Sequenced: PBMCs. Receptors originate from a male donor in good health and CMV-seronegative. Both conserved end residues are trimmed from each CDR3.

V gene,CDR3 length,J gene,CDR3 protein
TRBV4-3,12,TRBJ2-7,ASSQDGGAGEQY
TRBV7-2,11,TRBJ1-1,AIPTGGGFGAF
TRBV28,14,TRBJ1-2,ASSPSTLSRARGYT
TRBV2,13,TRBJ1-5,ASSTGQGAVQPQH
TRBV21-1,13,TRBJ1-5,ASIRQGRGNQPQH
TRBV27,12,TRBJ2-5,ASSSLGTEETQY
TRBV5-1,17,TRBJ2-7,ASSFGGRAEMGWPYEQY
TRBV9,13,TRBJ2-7,ASSDTGGPSYEQY
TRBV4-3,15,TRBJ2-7,ASSQEVVAGGPYEQY
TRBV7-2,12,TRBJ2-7,ASSLGAGAYEQY
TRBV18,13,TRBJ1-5,ASSGQSYSNQPQH
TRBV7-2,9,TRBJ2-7,ASSRSYEQY
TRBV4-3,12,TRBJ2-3,ASYHELGDYTQY